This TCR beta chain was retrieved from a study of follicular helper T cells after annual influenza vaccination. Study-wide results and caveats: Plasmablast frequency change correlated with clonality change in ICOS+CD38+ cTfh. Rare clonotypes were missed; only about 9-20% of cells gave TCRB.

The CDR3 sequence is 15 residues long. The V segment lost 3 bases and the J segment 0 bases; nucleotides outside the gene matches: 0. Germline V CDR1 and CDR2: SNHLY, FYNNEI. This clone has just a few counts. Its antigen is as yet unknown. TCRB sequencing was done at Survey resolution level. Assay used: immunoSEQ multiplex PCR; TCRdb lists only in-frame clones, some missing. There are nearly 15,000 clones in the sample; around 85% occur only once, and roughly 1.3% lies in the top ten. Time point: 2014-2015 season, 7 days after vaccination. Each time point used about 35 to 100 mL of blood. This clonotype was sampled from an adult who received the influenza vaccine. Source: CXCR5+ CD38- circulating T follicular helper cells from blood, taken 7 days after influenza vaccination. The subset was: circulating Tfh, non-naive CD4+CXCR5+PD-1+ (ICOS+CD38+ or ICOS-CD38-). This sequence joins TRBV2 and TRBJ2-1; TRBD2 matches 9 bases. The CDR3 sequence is CASSDSGSSYNEQFF. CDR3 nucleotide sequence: TGTGCCAGCAGTGATAGCGGGAGCTCCTACAATGAGCAGTTCTTC.